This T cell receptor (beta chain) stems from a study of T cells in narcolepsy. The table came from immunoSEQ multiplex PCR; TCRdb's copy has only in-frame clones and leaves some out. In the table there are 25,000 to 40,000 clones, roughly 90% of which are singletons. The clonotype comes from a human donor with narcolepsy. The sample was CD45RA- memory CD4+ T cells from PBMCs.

CDR3 in amino acids: CASSPDRNYEQYF. Here the CDR3 DNA reads TGTGCCAGCAGTCCCGACAGAAACTACGAGCAGTACTTC. The rearrangement links TRBV28 to TRBJ2-5, with D tentatively TRBD1 (5 bases). The end of the DNA fits TRBJ2-7 better, so the J call may be wrong. CDR1 and CDR2 from the germline V gene are MDHEN and SYDVKM. The CDR3 is 13 residues long.